Included here is one TCR beta chain sequence, with context. Antigen: not known. The data are from a study of cytomegalovirus exposure and HLA in healthy donors. Overall study findings and caveats: DRB1 had the most TCR associations and HLA-C the fewest, a later analysis found, with rates varying by HLA locus.

A multiplex PCR was run with 60 Vbeta primers and 13 Jbeta primers. Measured with immunoSEQ multiplex PCR; TCRdb has only the in-frame clones, and not every one. Of around 130,000 clones listed, 80% to 90% are singletons. This CDR3 has 15 residues. Trimming took 5 bases from V and 4 from J, leaving 12 bases between them. Germline V gene lookup returns CDR1 SGHVS and CDR2 FNYEAQ. Input material: PBMCs. This TCR was recovered from a man in his fifties or sixties in good health and CMV-seronegative. The J gene is TRBJ2-6, the V gene TRBV7-6; perhaps TRBD1 as D (5 bases). CDR3 nucleotide sequence: TGTGCCAGCAGCCCTAGGGGATTCGGGGCCAACGTCCTGACTTTC. Residues: CASSPRGFGANVLTF.